Listed below are T cell receptor beta chains from one sample, sequenced in a study of cytomegalovirus exposure and HLA in healthy donors. The assay was immunoSEQ multiplex PCR, and TCRdb's table has in-frame clones only and misses some. The sample includes roughly 100,000 clones, more than 85% of them seen just once. The sample comprised PBMCs. Receptors originate from a woman younger than 30 in good health and CMV-seropositive. Each CDR3 is given with its conserved first and last residue.

j_call | v_call | cdr3_aa
TRBJ2-7 | TRBV27 | CASRATGWTYEQYF
TRBJ2-1 | TRBV6-1 | CASSLDSYNEQFF
TRBJ2-2 | TRBV19 | CASSQTGGGYTGELFF
TRBJ1-2 | TRBV7-9 | CASSSQGQGYTF
TRBJ2-3 | TRBV5-4 | CASSLGGRSTDTQYF
TRBJ1-1 | TRBV27 | CASNTLRGWSEAFF
TRBJ1-2 | TRBV6-5 | CASSRDRGSYGYTF
TRBJ2-7 | TRBV5-4 | CASSSGGGRSYEQYF
TRBJ2-1 | TRBV9 | CASSVVPPVGQLTPNEQFF
TRBJ2-7 | TRBV7-9 | CASSLTGEQYF
TRBJ2-7 | TRBV5-4 | CASSPVGGDYEQYF
TRBJ1-1 | TRBV6-5 | CASRGTGLAFF
TRBJ1-2 | TRBV15 | CATSREGKGKGGYTF
TRBJ2-7 | TRBV28 | CASSPTGYSYEQYF
TRBJ1-4 | TRBV4-2 | CASSQETGATNEKLFF
TRBJ2-5 | TRBV27 | CASRRLAGGNQETQYF
TRBJ2-3 | TRBV9 | CASSPNLPSLGLAFADTQYF
TRBJ1-5 | TRBV5-1 | CASSPRGENQPQHF
TRBJ2-7 | TRBV7-9 | CASSPPPDKAYEQYF
TRBJ2-5 | TRBV28 | CASTPWLQRGETQYF